This TCR beta chain was captured in a study of cytomegalovirus exposure and HLA in healthy donors. Trimming shortened V by 6 bases and J by 6 bases, and 18 bases separated the two germline ends. This CDR3 is built from 15 residues. In germline, CDR1 is MNHEY, CDR2 SMNVEV (reference sequence). PCR primers comprised 60 Vbeta and 13 Jbeta primers. The method was immunoSEQ multiplex PCR; TCRdb's version includes in-frame clones alone and lacks a portion of them. The sample records 150,000 or so clones, roughly 84% being singletons. Material for sequencing was PBMCs. V gene TRBV27 combines with J gene TRBJ1-5; D gene uncertain. This clonotype was sampled from a man aged 30 to 39 in good health and CMV-seronegative. The CDR3 spells CASRGGTWALQPQHF. The CDR3 DNA follows: TGTGCCAGCAGGGGAGGAACGTGGGCCCTTCAGCCCCAGCATTTT.